This T cell receptor (beta chain) comes out of a study of blood T cell repertoires in COVID-19. At the level of the study: There were acute and convalescent COVID-19 samples, and they came from the United States, Italy and Spain. T cells, B-cell-depleted T cells, or PBMCs supplied cDNA or gDNA.

Under the authors' procedure: Reference gene primers were amplified, and this amplification served to estimate nucleated cell counts. Using immunoSEQ multiplex PCR, the repertoire was profiled, and TCRdb retains in-frame clones only, with some absent. D and trimming were read from the DNA, whereas the V and J calls and clone size are those reported in that table. In the table there are about 530,000 clones, about 88% of which are singletons. The CDR3 runs 14 residues. Germline CDR1 is WSHSY and CDR2 is SAAADI. The V end was cut by 5 bases, the J end by 2 bases, with 10 bases between. While infection was still active, Seattle patients were enrolled and then followed longitudinally.

Sequencing used peripheral blood. This receptor was obtained from a woman between 45 and 65 years old with COVID-19, enrolled during active disease. V and J are TRBV10-2 and TRBJ1-3; perhaps TRBD1 as D (6 bases). The CDR3 here is CASSFTGTGNTIYF. The CDR3 DNA sequence: TGCGCCAGCAGTTTTACAGGGACTGGAAACACCATATATTTT.